This T cell receptor gamma chain was retrieved from a study of gammadelta T cells in human blood. General observations from the study: Microbial exposure appeared to drive polyclonal γδ T cell expansion after birth.

This clone rates as large. Its antigen is not identified. TCRdb re-processed the RT-PCR reads via CATT. The sample consists of roughly 430 gamma-chain clones, roughly 14% of them appearing once. Per germline, CDR1 GITISATS and CDR2 ISYDGTV (reference sequence). With 3 bases clipped from V and 4 bases from J, the junction kept 0 bases outside the gene matches. This CDR3 contains 15 residues. The J gene is TRGJP, the V gene TRGV9. This TCR derives from a human donor. Sequenced sample: Vgamma9Vdelta2 gamma-delta T cells from adult blood. This chain's CDR3 is CALWEQELGKKIKVF. The DNA for the CDR3 is TGTGCCTTGTGGGAGCAAGAGTTGGGCAAAAAAATCAAGGTATTT.